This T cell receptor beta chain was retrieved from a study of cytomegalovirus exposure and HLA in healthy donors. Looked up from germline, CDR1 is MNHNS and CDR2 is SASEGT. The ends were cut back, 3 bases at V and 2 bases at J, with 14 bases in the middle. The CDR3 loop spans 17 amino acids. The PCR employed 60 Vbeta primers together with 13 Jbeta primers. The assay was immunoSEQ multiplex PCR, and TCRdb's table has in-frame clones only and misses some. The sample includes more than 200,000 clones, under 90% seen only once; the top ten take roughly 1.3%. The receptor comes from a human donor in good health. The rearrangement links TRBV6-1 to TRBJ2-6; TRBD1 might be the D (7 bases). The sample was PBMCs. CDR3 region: CASSDRGRRTGANVLTF. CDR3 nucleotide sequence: TGTGCCAGCAGTGACAGGGGGAGGAGGACTGGGGCCAACGTCCTGACTTTC.